The 9 T cell receptor beta chains below all came from one sample that was sequenced in a study of molecular identifiers for immune sequencing clone quantification. TCRdb recomputed calls from the PCR reads with MiXCR, one row per CDR3 protein. This sample has hundreds of thousands of distinct CDR3 sequences, with about 25% found just once. The material sequenced was naive CD8+ T cells from blood, with Jurkat cell RNA spiked in. The subset: FACS-sorted CD8+CD4-CCR7+CD45RA+ naive T cells. The origin of the receptors is a human donor in good health. Some libraries in this study had Jurkat cell RNA spiked in.

Worth noting for this clonotype: One base away lies a much larger clone, so this may be a sequencing read error. The chain couples TRBV5-1 to TRBJ2-3; TRBD2 agrees at 7 bases. Germline V CDR1 and CDR2: SGHRS, YFSETQ. The CDR3 spans 15 residues. The CDR3 nucleotides read TGCGCCAGCGGCTTGGAAGCGGGGATCACAGATACGCAGTATTTT. It specifies CASGLEAGITDTQYF.

This chain links TRBV10-1 with TRBJ2-2; D gene uncertain. Germline CDR1 and CDR2: WNHNN and SYGVQD (reference sequence). Between the trimmed V and J ends, which lost 3 bases and 3 bases, there was a span of 5 bases. There are 13 residues in the CDR3. The CDR3 DNA reads as TGCGCCAGCAGTGAAATCCACACCGGGGAGCTGTTTTTT. Its translation is CASSEIHTGELFF.

The chain couples TRBV6-6 to TRBJ2-7, with D tentatively TRBD1 (6 bases). The length of the CDR3 is 14 residues. Germline V gene lookup returns CDR1 MNHNY and CDR2 SVGAGI (reference sequence). Trimming removed 3 bases at V and 2 bases at J, with 11 bases between. The CDR3 here is CASSYRTATYEQYF. For the CDR3, the DNA is TGTGCCAGCAGTTATCGGACAGCTACCTACGAGCAGTACTTC.

In regard to this clonotype: Relative to the germline gene, one junction end is altered; a read error may explain this. The gene calls are TRBV19 and TRBJ1-4; D ambiguous. Germline loops: CDR1 LNHDA, CDR2 SQIVND (reference sequence). This CDR3 has 12 amino acids. CDR3 sequence (DNA): TGTGCCAGTACATCGGGAAGTGAAAAACTGCTTTTT. It is translated as CASTSGSEKLLF.

This sequence joins TRBV30 and TRBJ2-7; D may be TRBD1 or TRBD2 (5 bases each). The CDR3 is 16 amino acids. Germline CDR1 and CDR2: GTSNPN and SVGIG (reference sequence). The ends were cut back, 0 bases at V and 0 bases at J, with 15 bases in the middle. CDR3 sequence (DNA): TGTGCCTGGAGTGTACACTGGGGACGGACCTCCTACGAGCAGTACTTC. Its translation: CAWSVHWGRTSYEQYF.

The chain employs TRBV5-6 and TRBJ2-7, with D tentatively TRBD1 or TRBD2 (5 bases each). Germline assignment: CDR1 SGHDT and CDR2 YYEEEE. The CDR3 spans 15 residues. V dropped 4 bases and J dropped 2 bases, with 16 bases sitting between them. The CDR3 sequence is CASSPGTKEPYEQYF. As DNA, the CDR3 is TGTGCCAGCAGCCCCGGGACCAAGGAACCCTACGAGCAGTACTTC. The full variable domain, in which reference TRBV5-6 and TRBJ2-7 provide the parts outside the CDR3, is DAGVTQSPTHLIKTRGQQVTLRCSPKSGHDTVSWYQQALGQGPQFIFQYYEEEERQRGNFPDRFSGHQFPNYSSELNVNALLLGDSALYLCASSPGTKEPYEQYFGPGTRLTVT.

The CDR3 DNA reads TGTGCCAGCAGCTTTTCCAGTGCTGAAGCTTTCTTT. Translating it yields CASSFSSAEAFF. V is TRBV5-6 and J is TRBJ1-1; no definite D call. The CDR3 consists of 12 residues. The V end lost 2 bases, the J end lost 6 bases, and 8 bases lay between the germline ends. The V gene's germline CDR1 is SGHDT and CDR2 YYEEEE. Full variable domain (remainder filled in from reference TRBV5-6 and TRBJ1-1): DAGVTQSPTHLIKTRGQQVTLRCSPKSGHDTVSWYQQALGQGPQFIFQYYEEEERQRGNFPDRFSGHQFPNYSSELNVNALLLGDSALYLCASSFSSAEAFFGQGTRLTVV.

Notes on this clonotype: A clone one base away is much larger, so this may be a read error. V gene TRBV29-1 combines with J gene TRBJ1-3; a possible D gene is TRBD1 (5 bases). The CDR3 is made up of 12 amino acids. Germline V gives CDR1 SQVTM, CDR2 ANQGSEA. The CDR3 coding sequence is TGCAGCGGGAGGGGCTCTGGAAACACCATGTATTTT. This gives the protein CSGRGSGNTMYF.

Remarks on this clonotype: Just one base apart from a much larger clone, this may be a read error. The genes are TRBV20-1 and TRBJ1-5; D gene ambiguous. V gave up 6 bases and J gave up 1 base, with 13 bases separating them. The germline CDR1 and CDR2 sequences are DFQATT and SNEGSKA (reference sequence). The CDR3 runs 14 residues. DNA of the CDR3: TGCAGTGCCACCCCGGACGGAAGCAATCAGCCCCAGCATTTT. It translates to CSATPDGSNQPQHF.